What follows describes a single T cell receptor beta chain. The sample comes from a study of blood T cell repertoires in COVID-19. Background on the study: Acute and convalescent COVID-19 specimens originated in the United States, Italy and Spain.

A Seattle source enrolled patients during active infection and followed them longitudinally. Clones were read by immunoSEQ multiplex PCR, and TCRdb kept only the in-frame ones, dropping some. Of some 150,000 clones in the sample, roughly nine tenths were seen once. Trimming cost V 0 bases and J 1 base; bases outside gene matches: 9. This CDR3 is built from 21 residues. Germline V gene data show CDR1 as KGHSH and CDR2 as LQKENI. The sample consisted of peripheral blood. The TCR sequence derives from a woman aged 60-75 years with COVID-19, enrolled during active disease. The gene calls are TRBV18 and TRBJ2-4; 16 nucleotides match TRBD2. The CDR3 coding sequence is TGTGCCAGCTCACCACCCATGGGACTAGCGGGAGGGTCGCAGGCCAAAAACATTCAGTACTTC. Its translation is CASSPPMGLAGGSQAKNIQYF. Full variable domain (missing parts from reference TRBV18 and TRBJ2-4): NAGVMQNPRHLVRRRGQEARLRCSPMKGHSHVYWYRQLPEEGLKFMVYLQKENIIDESGMPKERFSAEFPKEGPSILRIQQVVRGDSAAYFCASSPPMGLAGGSQAKNIQYFGAGTRLSVL.